This T cell receptor beta chain derives from a study of CD8+CD57+ T cells in acquired aplastic anemia. Study summary: Around 3.5 ug was the average amount of DNA from sorted CD4+ and CD8+ cells.

This clonotype was picked up a small number of times. Before being chosen for sequencing, patients had shown CD8+CD57+ cell expansion by flow cytometry. Acquired aplastic anemia of severe grade affected all patients. The CDR3 runs 15 residues. Germline CDR1 reads LGHDT; CDR2 reads YNNKEL (reference sequence). V dropped 2 bases and J dropped 3; count of bases not matched to a gene: 6. TCR beta VDJ and CDR3 profiling used genomic DNA as template. TCRdb ran MiXCR on the reads and lists one entry per CDR3 protein. The sample includes about 120,000 distinct CDR3 sequences, 50% to 60% of them seen just once.

The sequence was obtained from a human donor with aplastic anemia. This chain uses TRBV3-1 with TRBJ1-2, with TRBD1 matching over 7 bases. Sequencing was carried out using sorted CD4+, CD8+, or CD8+CD57+ T cells (not recorded which) from PBMCs. CDR3 sequence: CASSQFAGGDYGYTF. In DNA, the CDR3 is TGTGCCAGCAGCCAATTTGCAGGGGGGGACTATGGCTACACCTTC.